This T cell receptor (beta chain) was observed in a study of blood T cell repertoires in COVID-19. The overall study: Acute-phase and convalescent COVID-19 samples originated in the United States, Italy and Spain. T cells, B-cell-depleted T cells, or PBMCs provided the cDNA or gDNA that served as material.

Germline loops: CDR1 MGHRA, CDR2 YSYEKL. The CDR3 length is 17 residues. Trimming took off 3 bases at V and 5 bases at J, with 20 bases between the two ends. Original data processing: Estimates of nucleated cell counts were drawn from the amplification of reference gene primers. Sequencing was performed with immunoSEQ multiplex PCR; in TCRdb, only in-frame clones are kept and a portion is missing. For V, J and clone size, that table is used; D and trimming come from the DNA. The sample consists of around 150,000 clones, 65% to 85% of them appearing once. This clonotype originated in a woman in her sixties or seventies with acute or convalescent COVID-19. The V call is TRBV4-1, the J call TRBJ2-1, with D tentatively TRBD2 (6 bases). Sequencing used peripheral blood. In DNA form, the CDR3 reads TGCGCCAGCAGCCATCCACGGGAGAGTGGTACACACAATGAGCAGTTCTTC. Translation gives CASSHPRESGTHNEQFF.